The 18 T cell receptor beta chains below come from one sample, sequenced in a study of OX40 agonist ivuxolimab in advanced cancers. Assay used: immunoSEQ multiplex PCR; TCRdb lists only in-frame clones, some missing. Of 45,000 to 75,000 clones in the sample, roughly 83% were seen once. Sequenced here: CD4+ or CD8+ T cells sorted from blood, sampled in a trial of the OX40 agonist ivuxolimab. The receptors derive from an adult with an advanced solid tumor such as melanoma, head and neck, liver or kidney cancer.

This chain links TRBV5-8 with TRBJ1-4; D gene unclear. Germline V gene data show CDR1 as SGHTS and CDR2 as YDEGEE. The CDR3 covers 15 residues. V was trimmed by 4 bases and J by 0 bases, leaving 10 bases between them. CDR3 sequence (DNA): TGTGCCAGCAGCCTCAGGATCTCAACTAATGAAAAACTGTTTTTT. Translated: CASSLRISTNEKLFF.

This rearrangement joins TRBV5-1 to TRBJ2-7; a possible D gene is TRBD2 (5 bases). Germline values: CDR1 SGHRS, CDR2 YFSETQ. V lost 0 bases to trimming and J lost 6 bases, with 19 bases between them. The CDR3 length is 16 residues. CDR3 coding DNA: TGCGCCAGCAGCTTGGTTACGGGATCCCCCGCGGCCGAGCAGTACTTC. It encodes CASSLVTGSPAAEQYF.

The rearrangement uses TRBV5-1 and TRBJ1-5, with D possibly being TRBD1 (5 bases). There are 15 residues in the CDR3. V lost 1 base and J lost 3, with 11 bases in between. CDR1 SGHRS and CDR2 YFSETQ come from the germline V gene. The CDR3 region is CASSLYPGFNQPQHF. The CDR3 DNA is TGCGCCAGCAGCTTGTATCCAGGGTTCAATCAGCCCCAGCATTTT.

The V and J genes are TRBV4-2 and TRBJ1-2; D gene uncertain. This CDR3 is built from 16 residues. Per the germline V gene, CDR1 is LGHNA and CDR2 is YNFKEQ. Between the trimmed V and J ends, which lost 1 base and 2 bases, there was a span of 14 bases. In DNA, the CDR3 is TGTGCCAGCAGCCAAGGCGGGGAGGCGGCAAACTATGGCTACACCTTC. This sequence encodes CASSQGGEAANYGYTF.

This chain links TRBV19 with TRBJ2-5; 7 bases match TRBD1. The CDR3 spans 18 residues. The germline CDR1 and CDR2 sequences are LNHDA and SQIVND (reference sequence). V lost 5 bases, J lost 1 base, and 16 bases stayed unmatched. The chain's CDR3 is CASSPVGQATSPQETQYF. CDR3 sequence (DNA): TGTGCCAGTAGTCCGGTTGGACAGGCGACAAGCCCCCAAGAGACCCAGTACTTC. The entire variable domain, with the rest obtained from reference TRBV19 and TRBJ2-5, is as follows: DGGITQSPKYLFRKEGQNVTLSCEQNLNHDAMYWYRQDPGQGLRLIYYSQIVNDFQKGDIAEGYSVSREKKESFPLTVTSAQKNPTAFYLCASSPVGQATSPQETQYFGPGTRLLVL.

This clone came up once. The rearrangement uses TRBV28 and TRBJ2-2; the match to TRBD1 covers 7 bases. V trimming: 2 bases; J trimming: 0 bases; junction bases outside the gene matches: 0. The CDR3 sequence is 15 residues long. The germline V gene encodes CDR1 MDHEN and CDR2 SYDVKM. The CDR3 DNA reads as TGTGCCAGCAGTTTAGGGACAGCGAACACCGGGGAGCTGTTTTTT. Residues: CASSLGTANTGELFF.

This chain uses TRBV13 with TRBJ2-7; D gene uncertain. The CDR3 consists of 14 residues. Per germline, CDR1 PRHDT and CDR2 FYEKMQ (reference sequence). V lost 0 bases to trimming and J lost 3 bases, with 9 bases between them. In DNA form, the CDR3 reads TGTGCCAGCAGCTTAGGTGACACCAACTACGAGCAGTACTTC. It yields the protein CASSLGDTNYEQYF. Supplemented by reference TRBV13 and TRBJ2-7, the full variable domain reads AAGVIQSPRHLIKEKRETATLKCYPIPRHDTVYWYQQGPGQDPQFLISFYEKMQSDKGSIPDRFSAQQFSDYHSELNMSSLELGDSALYFCASSLGDTNYEQYFGPGTRLTVT.

The table lists this clone with a few counts. V and J are TRBV18 and TRBJ2-5; D is perhaps TRBD1 or TRBD2 (5 bases each). The V end was cut by 8 bases, the J end by 2 bases, with 15 bases between. CDR3 length: 14 amino acids. Germline CDR1 and CDR2: KGHSH and LQKENI. The DNA for the CDR3 is TGTGCCAGCGCCGGATCGGGGCTACAAGAGACCCAGTACTTC. Its translation: CASAGSGLQETQYF.

The V and J genes are TRBV6-6 and TRBJ2-7; 9 bases line up with TRBD1. Per germline, CDR1 MNHNY and CDR2 SVGAGI (reference sequence). The CDR3 runs to 14 residues. V lost 2 bases and J lost 6; bases outside the gene matches: 5. In DNA, the CDR3 is TGTGCCAGCAGTTACGATGGACAGGGGTTCGAGCAGTACTTC. This codes for CASSYDGQGFEQYF.

The chain combines TRBV4-2 with TRBJ1-2; D perhaps matches TRBD1 (6 bases). The CDR3 has 15 residues. V gave up 0 bases and J gave up 0 bases, with 8 bases separating them. Germline lookup yields CDR1 LGHNA and CDR2 YNFKEQ. CDR3 nucleotide sequence: TGTGCCAGCAGCCAAGATCGGGGGCCTAACTATGGCTACACCTTC. It codes for CASSQDRGPNYGYTF.

This chain links TRBV20-1 with TRBJ1-1; the D is unclear. V gave up 6 bases and J gave up 8 bases, with 13 bases separating them. The CDR3 totals 11 residues. The germline CDR1 and CDR2 sequences are DFQATT and SNEGSKA (reference sequence). The chain's CDR3 is CSAPVGREAFF. The CDR3 DNA is TGCAGTGCCCCAGTGGGAAGAGAAGCTTTCTTT.

The chain combines TRBV6-1 with TRBJ2-7; TRBD1 matches at 11 bases. V was pared by 2 bases and J by 8 bases, with 8 bases of the junction left unmatched. This CDR3 has 15 amino acids. Germline assignment: CDR1 MNHNS and CDR2 SASEGT. CDR3 coding DNA: TGTGCCAGCAGTGAACGTTGGGACAGGGGGACTAAGCAGTACTTC. Amino acids: CASSERWDRGTKQYF.

This chain joins TRBV7-6 and TRBJ2-2; 7 nucleotides match TRBD2. Germline loops: CDR1 SGHVS, CDR2 FNYEAQ. The CDR3 contains 16 residues. V trimming: 1 base; J trimming: 4 bases; junction bases outside the gene matches: 6. DNA of the CDR3: TGTGCCAGCAGCTTAGACGCGGGGGATACCACCGGGGAGCTGTTTTTT. Residues: CASSLDAGDTTGELFF.

The rearrangement links TRBV10-3 to TRBJ2-7; TRBD1 is a possible D gene (6 bases). In germline, CDR1 is ENHRY, CDR2 SYGVKD. The CDR3 is 14 residues long. Trimming left V 8 bases short and J 5 bases short, with 19 bases between. This chain's CDR3 is CAIGYTGSGHEQYF. Written as DNA, the CDR3 is TGTGCCATCGGGTACACAGGGTCCGGGCACGAGCAGTACTTC.

This clone occurred a few times. The rearrangement uses TRBV6-5 and TRBJ1-5; 7 nucleotides match TRBD1. Germline V gene lookup returns CDR1 MNHEY and CDR2 SVGAGI. V trimming: 5 bases; J trimming: 7 bases; junction bases outside the gene matches: 5. The CDR3 contains 13 residues. The CDR3 DNA sequence: TGTGCCAGCAGTACTACAGGGGAGCAGCCCCAGCATTTT. It is translated as CASSTTGEQPQHF.

CDR3: CASSLVIGLAGAKNEQFF. CDR3 nucleotides: TGTGCCAGCAGCTTAGTTATCGGTCTAGCGGGAGCGAAAAATGAGCAGTTCTTC. The chain recombines TRBV7-2 with TRBJ2-1, with TRBD2 matching 10 bases. This CDR3 is 18 amino acids long. With V trimmed by 1 base and J by 7 bases, 13 bases remained unmatched. The germline CDR1 and CDR2 sequences are SGHTA and FQGNSA.

The chain employs TRBV11-2 and TRBJ2-2; 7 nucleotides line up with TRBD1. The CDR3 runs to 17 residues. From germline, CDR1 is SGHAT and CDR2 FQNNGV. After removal of 5 bases from V and 0 bases from J, the junction contained 9 bases not matched to a gene. The CDR3: CASSIGTGTANTGELFF. In DNA form, the CDR3 reads TGTGCCAGCAGCATTGGGACCGGGACAGCGAACACCGGGGAGCTGTTTTTT.

The chain combines TRBV5-1 with TRBJ2-5; 10 bases are shared with TRBD1. With 6 bases clipped from V and 5 bases from J, the junction kept 4 bases outside the gene matches. The CDR3 sequence is 13 residues long. Germline values: CDR1 SGHRS, CDR2 YFSETQ. The CDR3 DNA sequence: TGCGCCAGCACCAAGGGACAGGGGGAGACCCAGTACTTC. Its protein is CASTKGQGETQYF.